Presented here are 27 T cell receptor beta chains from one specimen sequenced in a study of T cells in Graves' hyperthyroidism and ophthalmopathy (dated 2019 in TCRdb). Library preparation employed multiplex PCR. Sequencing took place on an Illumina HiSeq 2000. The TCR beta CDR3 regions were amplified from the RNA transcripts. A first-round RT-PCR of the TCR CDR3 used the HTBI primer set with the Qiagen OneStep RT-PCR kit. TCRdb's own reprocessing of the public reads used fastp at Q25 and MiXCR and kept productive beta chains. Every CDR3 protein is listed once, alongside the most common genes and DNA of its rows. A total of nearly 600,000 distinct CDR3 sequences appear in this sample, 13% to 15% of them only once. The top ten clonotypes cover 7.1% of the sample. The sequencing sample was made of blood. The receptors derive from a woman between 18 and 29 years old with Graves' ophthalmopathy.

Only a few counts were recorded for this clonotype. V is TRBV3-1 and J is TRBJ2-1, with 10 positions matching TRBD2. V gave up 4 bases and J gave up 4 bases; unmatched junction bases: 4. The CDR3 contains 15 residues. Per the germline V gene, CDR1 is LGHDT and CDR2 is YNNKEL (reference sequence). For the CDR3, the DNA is TGTGCCAGCAGCCCAGCGGGAGGGGTGTACAATGAGCAGTTCTTC. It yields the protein CASSPAGGVYNEQFF.

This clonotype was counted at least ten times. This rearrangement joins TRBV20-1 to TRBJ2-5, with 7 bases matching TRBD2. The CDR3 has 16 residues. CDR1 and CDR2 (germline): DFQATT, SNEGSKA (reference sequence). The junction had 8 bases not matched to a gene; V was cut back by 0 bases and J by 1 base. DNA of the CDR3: TGCAGTGCTAGAGATTCGCGGGAGACAAGCCAAGAGACCCAGTACTTC. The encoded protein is CSARDSRETSQETQYF.

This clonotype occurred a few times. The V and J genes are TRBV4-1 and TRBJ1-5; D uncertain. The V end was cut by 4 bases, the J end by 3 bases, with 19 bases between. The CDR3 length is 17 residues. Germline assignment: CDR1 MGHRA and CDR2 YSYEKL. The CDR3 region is CASSRSPTRIDNQPQHF. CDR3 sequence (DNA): TGCGCCAGCAGCCGCTCCCCTACGAGGATAGACAATCAGCCCCAGCATTTT.

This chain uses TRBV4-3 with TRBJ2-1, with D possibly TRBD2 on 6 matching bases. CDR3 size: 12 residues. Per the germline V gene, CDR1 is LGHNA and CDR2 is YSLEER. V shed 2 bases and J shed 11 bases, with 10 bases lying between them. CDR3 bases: TGCGCCAGCAGCCAACATAGCGGACAGCAGTTCTTC. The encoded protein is CASSQHSGQQFF.

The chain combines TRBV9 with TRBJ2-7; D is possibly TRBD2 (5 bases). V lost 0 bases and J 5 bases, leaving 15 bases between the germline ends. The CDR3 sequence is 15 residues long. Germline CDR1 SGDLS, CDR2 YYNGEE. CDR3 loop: CASSVDLRGRDEQYF. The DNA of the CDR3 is TGTGCCAGCAGCGTAGACCTGAGAGGGAGAGACGAGCAGTACTTC.

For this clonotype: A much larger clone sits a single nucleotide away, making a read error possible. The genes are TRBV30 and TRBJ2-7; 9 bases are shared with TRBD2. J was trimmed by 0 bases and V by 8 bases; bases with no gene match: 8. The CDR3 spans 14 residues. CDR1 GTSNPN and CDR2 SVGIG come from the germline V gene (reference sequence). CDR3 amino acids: CARGPAGGSYEQYF. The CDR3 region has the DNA TGTGCCAGGGGACCAGCGGGAGGCTCCTACGAGCAGTACTTC.

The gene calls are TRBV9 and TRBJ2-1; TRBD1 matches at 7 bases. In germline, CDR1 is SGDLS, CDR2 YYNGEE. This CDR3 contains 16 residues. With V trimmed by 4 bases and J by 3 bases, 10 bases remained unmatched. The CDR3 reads CASSPLRQGLYNEQFF. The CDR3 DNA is TGTGCCAGCAGCCCGCTCCGACAGGGCCTCTACAATGAGCAGTTCTTC.

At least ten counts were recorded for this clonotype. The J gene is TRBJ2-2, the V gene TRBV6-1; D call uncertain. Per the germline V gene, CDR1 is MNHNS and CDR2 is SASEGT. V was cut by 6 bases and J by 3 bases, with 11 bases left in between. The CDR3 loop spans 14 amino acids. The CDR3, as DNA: TGTGCCAGCAGGACTTCTAAGGACACCGGGGAGCTGTTTTTT. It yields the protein CASRTSKDTGELFF.

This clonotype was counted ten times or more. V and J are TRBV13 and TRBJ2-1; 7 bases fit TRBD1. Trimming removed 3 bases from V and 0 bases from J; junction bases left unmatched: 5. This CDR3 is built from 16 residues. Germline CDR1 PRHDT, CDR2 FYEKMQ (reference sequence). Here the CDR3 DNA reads TGTGCCAGCAGCTTTCGACAGGGCAGCTCCTACAATGAGCAGTTCTTC. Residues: CASSFRQGSSYNEQFF. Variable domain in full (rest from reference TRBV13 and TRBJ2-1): AAGVIQSPRHLIKEKRETATLKCYPIPRHDTVYWYQQGPGQDPQFLISFYEKMQSDKGSIPDRFSAQQFSDYHSELNMSSLELGDSALYFCASSFRQGSSYNEQFFGPGTRLTVL.

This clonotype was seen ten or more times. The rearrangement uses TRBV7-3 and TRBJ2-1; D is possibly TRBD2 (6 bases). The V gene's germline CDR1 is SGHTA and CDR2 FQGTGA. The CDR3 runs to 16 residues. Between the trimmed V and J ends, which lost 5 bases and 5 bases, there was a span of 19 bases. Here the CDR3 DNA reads TGTGCCAGCAGCGCCGCAGGGAGGACGATTCACAATGAGCAGTTCTTC. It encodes CASSAAGRTIHNEQFF.

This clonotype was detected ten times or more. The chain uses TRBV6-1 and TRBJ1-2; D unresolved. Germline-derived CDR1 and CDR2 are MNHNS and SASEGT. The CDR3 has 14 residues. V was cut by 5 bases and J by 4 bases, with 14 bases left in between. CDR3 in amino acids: CASSSSHGIYGYTF. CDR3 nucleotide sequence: TGTGCCAGCAGTTCCTCCCACGGAATCTATGGCTACACCTTC.

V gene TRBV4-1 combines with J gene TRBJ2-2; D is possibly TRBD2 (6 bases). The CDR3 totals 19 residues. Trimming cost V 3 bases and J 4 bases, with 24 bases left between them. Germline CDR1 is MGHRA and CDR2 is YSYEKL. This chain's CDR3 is CASSHKPTDGGLGTGELFF. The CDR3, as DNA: TGCGCCAGCAGCCACAAACCGACCGACGGGGGTCTGGGCACCGGGGAGCTGTTTTTT.

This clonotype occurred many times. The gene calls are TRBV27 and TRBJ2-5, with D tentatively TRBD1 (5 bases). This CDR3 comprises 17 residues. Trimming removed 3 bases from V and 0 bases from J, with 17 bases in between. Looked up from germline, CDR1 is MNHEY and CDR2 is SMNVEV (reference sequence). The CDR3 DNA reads TGTGCCAGCAGTTTGGCGCGACAGCCTCGTTACCAAGAGACCCAGTACTTC. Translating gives CASSLARQPRYQETQYF.

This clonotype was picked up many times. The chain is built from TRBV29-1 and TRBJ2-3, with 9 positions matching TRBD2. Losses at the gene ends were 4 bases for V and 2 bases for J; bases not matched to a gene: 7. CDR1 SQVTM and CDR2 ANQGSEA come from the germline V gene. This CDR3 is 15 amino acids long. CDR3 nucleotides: TGCAGCGTTGGGTCGCCTAGCGGGGTCACAGATACGCAGTATTTT. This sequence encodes CSVGSPSGVTDTQYF.

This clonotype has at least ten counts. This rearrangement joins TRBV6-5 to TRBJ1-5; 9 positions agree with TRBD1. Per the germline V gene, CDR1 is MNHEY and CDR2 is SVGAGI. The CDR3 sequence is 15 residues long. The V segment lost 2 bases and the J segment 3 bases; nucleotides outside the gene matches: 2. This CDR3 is CASSYGTGFNQPQHF. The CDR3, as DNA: TGTGCCAGCAGTTACGGGACAGGGTTCAATCAGCCCCAGCATTTT.

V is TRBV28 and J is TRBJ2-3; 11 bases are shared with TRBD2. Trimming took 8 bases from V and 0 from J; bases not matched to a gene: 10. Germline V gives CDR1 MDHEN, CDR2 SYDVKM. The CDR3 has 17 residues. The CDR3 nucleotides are TGTGCCAGCGGACGATCACTAGCGGGAGAAAGCACAGATACGCAGTATTTT. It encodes CASGRSLAGESTDTQYF.

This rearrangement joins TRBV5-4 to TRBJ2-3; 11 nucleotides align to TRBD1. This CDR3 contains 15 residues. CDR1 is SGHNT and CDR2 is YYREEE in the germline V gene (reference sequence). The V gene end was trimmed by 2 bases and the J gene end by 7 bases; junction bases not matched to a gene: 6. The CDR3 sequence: CASSLRTGGANTQYF. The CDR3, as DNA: TGTGCCAGCAGCTTAAGGACAGGGGGCGCAAATACGCAGTATTTT.

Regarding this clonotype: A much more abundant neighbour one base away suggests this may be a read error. In DNA, the CDR3 is TGTGCCAGCAGCCGAATTTTGACAAGTAGCAATCAGCCCCAGCATTTT. Translation gives CASSRILTSSNQPQHF. The chain recombines TRBV12-3 or TRBV12-4 with TRBJ1-5; D gene unclear. V was trimmed by 6 bases and J by 0 bases, leaving 15 bases between them. This CDR3 contains 16 residues.

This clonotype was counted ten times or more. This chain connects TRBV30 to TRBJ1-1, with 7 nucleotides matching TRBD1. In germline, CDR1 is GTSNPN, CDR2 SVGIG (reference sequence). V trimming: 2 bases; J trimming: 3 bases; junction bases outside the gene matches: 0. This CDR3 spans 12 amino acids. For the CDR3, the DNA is TGTGCCTGGAGTCAGGGGGACACTGAAGCTTTCTTT. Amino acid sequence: CAWSQGDTEAFF.

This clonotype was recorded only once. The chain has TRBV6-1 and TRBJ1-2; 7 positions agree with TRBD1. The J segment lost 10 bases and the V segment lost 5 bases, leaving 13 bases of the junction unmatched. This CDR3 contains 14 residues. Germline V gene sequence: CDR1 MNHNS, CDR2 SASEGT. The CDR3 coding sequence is TGTGCCAGCAGTCTCAAAGGGGGCTCCGTGGACTACACCTTC. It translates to CASSLKGGSVDYTF.

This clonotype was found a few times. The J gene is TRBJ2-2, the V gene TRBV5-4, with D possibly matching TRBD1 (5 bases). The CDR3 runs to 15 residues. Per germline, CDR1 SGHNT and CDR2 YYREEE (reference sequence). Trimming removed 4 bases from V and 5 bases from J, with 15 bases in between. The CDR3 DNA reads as TGTGCCAGCAGCCCAGATAGGGGTATAACCGGGGAGCTGTTTTTT. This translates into CASSPDRGITGELFF.

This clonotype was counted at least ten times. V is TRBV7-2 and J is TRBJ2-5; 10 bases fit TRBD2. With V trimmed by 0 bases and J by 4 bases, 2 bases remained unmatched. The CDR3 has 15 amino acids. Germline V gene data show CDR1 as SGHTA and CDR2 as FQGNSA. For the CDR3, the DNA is TGTGCCAGCAGCTTAGCGTTAGCGGGAGGAGAGACCCAGTACTTC. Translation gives CASSLALAGGETQYF.

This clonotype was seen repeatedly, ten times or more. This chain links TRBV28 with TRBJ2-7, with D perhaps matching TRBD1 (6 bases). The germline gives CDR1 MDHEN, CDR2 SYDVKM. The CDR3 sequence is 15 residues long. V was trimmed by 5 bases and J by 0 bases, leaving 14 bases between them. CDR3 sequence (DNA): TGTGCCAGCAGTCCCGGGGACACCAGCTCCTACGAGCAGTACTTC. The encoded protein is CASSPGDTSSYEQYF.

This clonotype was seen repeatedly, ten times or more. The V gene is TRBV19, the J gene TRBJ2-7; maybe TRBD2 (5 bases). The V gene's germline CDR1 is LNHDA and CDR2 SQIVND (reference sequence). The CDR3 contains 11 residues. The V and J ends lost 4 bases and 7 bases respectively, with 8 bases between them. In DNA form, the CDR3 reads TGTGCCAGTAGTACCGCGGGTGAGCAGTACTTC. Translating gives CASSTAGEQYF.

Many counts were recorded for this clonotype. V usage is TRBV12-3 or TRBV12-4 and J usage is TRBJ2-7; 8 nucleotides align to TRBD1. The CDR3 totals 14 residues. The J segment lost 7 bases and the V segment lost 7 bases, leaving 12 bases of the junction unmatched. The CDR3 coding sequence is TGTGCCAGCACTATGACAGGGGTAGCCGGGGAGCAGTACTTC. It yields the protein CASTMTGVAGEQYF.

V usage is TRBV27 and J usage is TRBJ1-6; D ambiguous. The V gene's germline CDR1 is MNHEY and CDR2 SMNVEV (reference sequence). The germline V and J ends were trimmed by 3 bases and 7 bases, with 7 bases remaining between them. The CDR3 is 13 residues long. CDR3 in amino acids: CASSFMLNSPLHF. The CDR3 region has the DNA TGTGCCAGCAGTTTTATGTTAAATTCACCCCTCCACTTT.

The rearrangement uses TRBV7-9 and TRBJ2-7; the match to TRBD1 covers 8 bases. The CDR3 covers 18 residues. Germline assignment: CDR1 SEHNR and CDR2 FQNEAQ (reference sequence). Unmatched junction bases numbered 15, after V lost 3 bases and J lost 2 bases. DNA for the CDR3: TGTGCCAGCAGCTTTGCCCCCAGTGGCGGGACAGGCGCCTACGAGCAGTACTTC. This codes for CASSFAPSGGTGAYEQYF.